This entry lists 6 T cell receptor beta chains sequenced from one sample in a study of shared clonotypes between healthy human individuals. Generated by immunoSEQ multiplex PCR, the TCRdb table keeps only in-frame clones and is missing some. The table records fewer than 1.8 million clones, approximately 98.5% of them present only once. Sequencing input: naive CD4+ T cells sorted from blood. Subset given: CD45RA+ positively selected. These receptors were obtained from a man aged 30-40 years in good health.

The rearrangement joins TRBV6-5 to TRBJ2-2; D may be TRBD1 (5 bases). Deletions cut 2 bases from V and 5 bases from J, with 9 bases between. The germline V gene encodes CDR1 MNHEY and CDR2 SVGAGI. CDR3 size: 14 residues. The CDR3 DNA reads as TGTGCCAGCAGTTACCCCCAGGGTACCGGGGAGCTGTTTTTT. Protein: CASSYPQGTGELFF.

CDR3 sequence (DNA): TGTGCCAGCAGACTAACAGGGGACAATGAGCAGTTCTTC. Translation gives CASRLTGDNEQFF. The chain is built from TRBV5-6 and TRBJ2-1; TRBD1 aligns across 7 bases. This CDR3 is built from 13 residues. V trimming: 5 bases; J trimming: 5 bases; junction bases outside the gene matches: 4. The germline V gene encodes CDR1 SGHDT and CDR2 YYEEEE.

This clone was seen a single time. The CDR3 bases are TGTGCCAGCAGCCCATCCGGGACAGCCTTCTCCTACGAGCAGTACTTC. Encoded protein: CASSPSGTAFSYEQYF. This chain uses TRBV28 with TRBJ2-7; TRBD1 matches 7 bases. The CDR3 has 16 residues. CDR1 MDHEN and CDR2 SYDVKM come from the germline V gene. The junction had 11 bases not matched to a gene; V was cut back by 6 bases and J by 0 bases.

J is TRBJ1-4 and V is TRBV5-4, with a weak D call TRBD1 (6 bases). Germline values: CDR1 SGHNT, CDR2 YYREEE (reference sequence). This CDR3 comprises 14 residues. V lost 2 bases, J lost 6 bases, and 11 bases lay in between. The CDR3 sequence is CASSLQGGYEKLFF. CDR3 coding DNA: TGTGCCAGCAGCTTACAGGGAGGATATGAAAAACTGTTTTTT.

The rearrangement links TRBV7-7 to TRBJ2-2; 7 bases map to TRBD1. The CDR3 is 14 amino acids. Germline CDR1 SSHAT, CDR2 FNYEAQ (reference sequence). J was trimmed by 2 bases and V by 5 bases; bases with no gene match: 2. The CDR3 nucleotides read TGTGCCAGCAGCAGGGACAGAAACACCGGGGAGCTGTTTTTT. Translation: CASSRDRNTGELFF.

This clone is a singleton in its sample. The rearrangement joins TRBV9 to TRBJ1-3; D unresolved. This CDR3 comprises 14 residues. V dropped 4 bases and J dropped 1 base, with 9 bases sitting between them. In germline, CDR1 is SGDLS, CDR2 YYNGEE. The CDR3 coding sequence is TGTGCCAGCAGCAACATCCCTTCTGGAAACACCATATATTTT. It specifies CASSNIPSGNTIYF.